Listed here are 3 T cell receptor beta chains from one sample, sequenced in a study of regulatory T cells in long-lasting Graves disease. The time point here: persistent/refractory GD, antithyroid drugs over 5 years with positive TRAb. Generation of the TCR library employed RNA extracted from PBMCs. iRepertoire HTBI primers and Arm-PCR of CDR3 regions built TCR beta libraries. In TCRdb, the multiplex PCR reads were re-called with MiXCR into one record per CDR3 protein. The table has about 460,000 distinct CDR3 sequences, roughly 23% seen once. The sample consisted of peripheral blood mononuclear cells (PBMCs), taken when the disease was refractory, from a patient treated with antithyroid drugs. The receptors were gathered from a female donor with Graves disease.

This rearrangement joins TRBV9 to TRBJ2-1; 15 bases agree with TRBD2. CDR1 and CDR2 (germline): SGDLS, YYNGEE. V lost 0 bases, J lost 9 bases, and 4 bases stayed unmatched. The CDR3 covers 16 residues. CDR3 amino acids: CASSVGGTSGRFEQFF. Written as DNA, the CDR3 is TGTGCCAGCAGCGTAGGAGGGACTAGCGGGAGGTTTGAGCAGTTCTTC.

This chain links TRBV2 with TRBJ2-3, with 7 bases fitting TRBD1. In germline, CDR1 is SNHLY, CDR2 FYNNEI. Trimming removed 6 bases from V and 6 bases from J; junction bases left unmatched: 9. CDR3 length: 14 residues. The CDR3 reads CASSGTAKSDTQYF. The CDR3 DNA reads TGTGCCAGCAGCGGGACAGCTAAATCGGATACGCAGTATTTT.

This clonotype was found many times. V and J are TRBV28 and TRBJ1-2; possibly TRBD1 for D (5 bases). The CDR3 has 14 residues. V was clipped by 3 bases and J by 2 bases, with 10 bases between them. Germline V CDR1 and CDR2: MDHEN, SYDVKM. Here the CDR3 DNA reads TGTGCCAGCAGTTTGGCAGGGATCAACTATGGCTACACCTTC. Translated: CASSLAGINYGYTF.